These 28 T cell receptor beta chains were sequenced from one sample in a study of CXCR3-negative and CXCR3-positive naive CD8 T cells. Via 5' RACE with UMI labels, TRB cDNA libraries were prepared. TCRdb reworked the 5' RACE reads into one entry per CDR3 protein, no DNA. The sample's table shows some 38,000 distinct CDR3 sequences. Source material: memory CD8+ T cells from blood. The receptors here all came from a human donor in good health. Some clones in this sample may be carry-over from other donors' samples.

The V call is TRBV29-1, the J call TRBJ2-5; the D call of TRBD1 rests on TCRdb alone, since no DNA is present to check it. Germline CDR1 and CDR2: SQVTM and ANQGSEA. This CDR3 is built from 15 residues. CDR3 protein: CSVEGWDRGQETQYF.

V is TRBV5-1 and J is TRBJ2-1; the TRBD1 assignment by TCRdb is unverifiable without DNA. CDR1 and CDR2 (germline): SGHRS, YFSETQ. The CDR3 is made up of 13 amino acids. The CDR3 reads CASSGGGGNEQFF.

The rearrangement uses TRBV29-1 and TRBJ1-1; the TRBD1 assignment by TCRdb is unverifiable without DNA. Germline CDR1 reads SQVTM; CDR2 reads ANQGSEA. This CDR3 region has 12 residues. CDR3 protein: CSVEGAQTEAFF.

The V and J genes are TRBV2 and TRBJ2-7; checking the TCRdb D call of TRBD1 is not possible without DNA. Germline V gene lookup returns CDR1 SNHLY and CDR2 FYNNEI. This CDR3 spans 13 amino acids. The CDR3 sequence is CASKRQGGYEQYF. The full variable domain, completed using reference TRBV2 and TRBJ2-7, is EPEVTQTPSHQVTQMGQEVILRCVPISNHLYFYWYRQILGQKVEFLVSFYNNEISEKSEIFDDQFSVERPDGSNFTLKIRSTKLEDSAMYFCASKRQGGYEQYFGPGTRLTVT.

The genes are TRBV28 and TRBJ2-7; TCRdb lists TRBD2, though no DNA is available to test this call. The germline V gene has CDR1 MDHEN and CDR2 SYDVKM. The CDR3 consists of 17 residues. The chain's CDR3 is CASSSQTSGLAFYEQYF.

CDR3 sequence reads: CASSLFQAGNSPLHF. The chain recombines TRBV5-1 with TRBJ1-6. Germline V gene data show CDR1 as SGHRS and CDR2 as YFSETQ. This CDR3 has 15 residues.

The CDR3 loop is CASSLQVAGEQFF. The chain couples TRBV7-9 to TRBJ2-1; TCRdb reports TRBD1, a call that lacks DNA to check it against. This CDR3 spans 13 amino acids. Germline CDR1 is SEHNR and CDR2 is FQNEAQ (reference sequence).

The gene calls are TRBV15 and TRBJ2-7; TCRdb's D call, TRBD1, is unchecked because there is no DNA. The germline gives CDR1 LNHNV, CDR2 YYDKDF (reference sequence). CDR3 length equals 14 residues. The chain's CDR3 is CATSRDRGVREQYF.

This chain uses TRBV5-1 with TRBJ2-7. Germline lookup yields CDR1 SGHRS and CDR2 YFSETQ. The CDR3 length is 13 residues. CDR3 protein: CASSPRSSYEQYF.

The J gene is TRBJ2-3, the V gene TRBV15; TCRdb gives TRBD1 as the D gene, but with no DNA this cannot be confirmed. Germline V gene sequence: CDR1 LNHNV, CDR2 YYDKDF (reference sequence). This CDR3 comprises 18 residues. CDR3 protein: CATSRDSGGLLDGDTQYF.

V and J are TRBV14 and TRBJ2-5; TCRdb outputs TRBD1, but without DNA this stays unchecked. This CDR3 is 14 amino acids long. Germline V lookup: CDR1 SGHDN, CDR2 FVKESK. This chain's CDR3 is CASSQKTGQETQYF.

This chain links TRBV20-1 with TRBJ2-7; the TRBD1 assignment by TCRdb is unverifiable without DNA. This CDR3 comprises 14 residues. Germline assignment: CDR1 DFQATT and CDR2 SNEGSKA (reference sequence). The CDR3 is CSGVPGGTPLEQYF.

CDR3 in amino acids: CASSQGVTNNDRVYAEAFF. The gene calls are TRBV4-3 and TRBJ1-1; the TCRdb call, TRBD1, lacks DNA for checking. Germline V gene data show CDR1 as LGHNA and CDR2 as YSLEER. This CDR3 contains 19 residues.

V and J are TRBV7-6 and TRBJ1-3. The CDR3 has 12 residues. Germline CDR1 and CDR2: SGHVS and FNYEAQ. Here the CDR3 reads CASSPAGNTIYF.

The rearrangement uses TRBV3-1 and TRBJ2-3; TCRdb indicates TRBD1, and absent DNA this call remains unverified. CDR1 is LGHDT, CDR2 YNNKEL, per germline (reference sequence). The CDR3 runs to 13 residues. This CDR3 is CASSHPGRDTQYF.

This chain uses TRBV6-2 or TRBV6-3 with TRBJ2-1; the D gene TCRdb calls, TRBD2, cannot be checked with no DNA. CDR1 is MNHEY, CDR2 SVGEGT, per germline. The CDR3 runs to 15 residues. The CDR3 protein is CASSWLLAGEDEQFF.

The gene calls are TRBV5-1 and TRBJ2-1; TCRdb's assignment of TRBD2 cannot be checked, as there is no DNA. Germline V lookup: CDR1 SGHRS, CDR2 YFSETQ. The CDR3 spans 17 residues. Here the CDR3 reads CASSPTSGGETYNEQFF.

This clonotype registers medium-sized by frequency. This chain connects TRBV7-3 to TRBJ2-1; the TCRdb D gene call, TRBD1, has no DNA to confirm it. Germline CDR1 and CDR2: SGHTA and FQGTGA. The CDR3 runs to 16 residues. The CDR3 spells CASSFGLGGLNNEQFF.

The chain carries TRBV29-1 and TRBJ2-3; TCRdb calls TRBD2, which cannot be checked without DNA. The CDR3 runs to 15 residues. Germline CDR1 is SQVTM and CDR2 is ANQGSEA. The CDR3 sequence: CSVGWSGWEADTQYF.

The CDR3 loop is CSAPDRGVTEQFF. The V call is TRBV20-1, the J call TRBJ2-1; as DNA is missing, the TRBD1 call by TCRdb cannot be tested. CDR3 length: 13 residues. CDR1 and CDR2 from the germline V gene are DFQATT and SNEGSKA (reference sequence).

V gene TRBV20-1 combines with J gene TRBJ2-1. The CDR3 spans 14 residues. Germline V CDR1 and CDR2: DFQATT, SNEGSKA (reference sequence). CDR3 sequence: CSARSISAYNEQFF.

J is TRBJ2-2 and V is TRBV4-2; TCRdb's D gene call, TRBD1, goes unchecked for lack of DNA. This CDR3 is built from 16 residues. Germline V gene sequence: CDR1 LGHNA, CDR2 YNFKEQ. CDR3 in amino acids: CASSHAPGANTGELFF.

The CDR3 region is CASSLWGTTQPQHF. This sequence joins TRBV12-3 or TRBV12-4 and TRBJ1-5; TCRdb selects TRBD1, and the lack of DNA leaves this call unchecked. The CDR3 is 14 amino acids.

The V gene is TRBV7-2, the J gene TRBJ1-6; TCRdb's assignment of TRBD1 cannot be checked, as there is no DNA. There are 14 residues in the CDR3. Germline V gives CDR1 SGHTA, CDR2 FQGNSA. The CDR3 reads CASSPREYNSPLHF.

The V gene is TRBV5-1, the J gene TRBJ2-5. The CDR3 runs 12 residues. Germline V gives CDR1 SGHRS, CDR2 YFSETQ. The chain's CDR3 is CASSLVQETQYF.

This clonotype is classed as medium-sized (0.01 to 0.1%) by frequency. The rearrangement joins TRBV6-4 to TRBJ2-1; TCRdb selects TRBD1, and the lack of DNA leaves this call unchecked. In germline, CDR1 is MRHNA, CDR2 SNTAGT. CDR3 size: 14 residues. The CDR3 loop reads CASSDGGAYNEQFF.

V is TRBV6-2 or TRBV6-3 and J is TRBJ2-5. The germline gives CDR1 MNHEY, CDR2 SVGEGT. This CDR3 spans 14 amino acids. CDR3: CASSYSRGSETQYF.

The V and J genes are TRBV12-3 or TRBV12-4 and TRBJ2-5; TCRdb indicates TRBD2, and absent DNA this call remains unverified. This CDR3 has 18 amino acids. CDR3: CASSLIPGLAGDQETQYF.